The table lists the clone carrying this TCR beta chain with many counts. The data derive from a study of T cells in Graves' hyperthyroidism and ophthalmopathy. Per germline, CDR1 DFQATT and CDR2 SNEGSKA (reference sequence). V gave up 3 bases and J gave up 6 bases, with 12 bases separating them. The CDR3 length is 13 residues. TCR beta CDR3 sequences were amplified from RNA transcripts. Carried out on the TCR CDR3, a first-round RT-PCR used the HTBI primer set. Each CDR3 protein gets one entry after TCRdb re-called the multiplex PCR reads with MiXCR. The top ten clones hold about 10% of a sample with 300,000 to 450,000 distinct CDR3 sequences, roughly 13% of them seen once.

This receptor was identified in an older woman with Graves' hyperthyroidism. The sample was blood. V gene TRBV20-1 combines with J gene TRBJ2-1; D possibly corresponds to TRBD2 (6 bases). CDR3 region: CSARKGGGNEQFF. The CDR3 bases are TGCAGTGCTAGGAAGGGAGGAGGCAATGAGCAGTTCTTC.